The 21 T cell receptor beta chains presented below share a single source sample, sequenced in a study of CD8 T cells in Susac syndrome. Random hexamers were used to reverse transcribe an amount of about 0.5 to 1 ug RNA. Each CDR3 protein gets one entry after TCRdb re-called the immunoSEQ multiplex PCR reads with MiXCR. Of 150,000 or so distinct CDR3 sequences in the sample, 95% were seen once. Sequencing was carried out using CD4+ T cells from PBMCs. These receptors all stem from a human donor with Susac syndrome.

CDR3 region: CASRETGKLSYNEQFF. The CDR3 region has the DNA TGTGCCAGCAGGGAGACAGGAAAGCTATCCTACAATGAGCAGTTCTTC. The V gene is TRBV12-3 or TRBV12-4, the J gene TRBJ2-1, with D possibly matching TRBD1 (6 bases). V was shortened by 6 bases and J by 1 base, with 16 bases between the two germline ends. This CDR3 is built from 16 residues.

This sequence joins TRBV7-6 and TRBJ2-2; D is possibly TRBD2 (6 bases). The ends were cut back, 3 bases at V and 5 bases at J, with 7 bases in the middle. Germline CDR1 reads SGHVS; CDR2 reads FNYEAQ. The CDR3 has 13 amino acids. The CDR3 spells CASSLGGTGELFF. The CDR3, as DNA: TGTGCCAGCAGCTTGGGGGGTACCGGGGAGCTGTTTTTT.

This sequence joins TRBV4-1 and TRBJ1-2, with 8 bases matching TRBD1. V dropped 4 bases and J dropped 8; count of bases not matched to a gene: 9. The CDR3 spans 14 residues. Germline V lookup: CDR1 MGHRA, CDR2 YSYEKL. Here the CDR3 reads CASSPPDRARGYTF. Here the CDR3 DNA reads TGCGCCAGCAGCCCACCGGACAGGGCGCGGGGCTACACCTTC.

The rearrangement links TRBV20-1 to TRBJ2-1, with TRBD2 matching over 13 bases. Germline CDR1 is DFQATT and CDR2 is SNEGSKA (reference sequence). The CDR3 contains 16 residues. V gave up 2 bases and J gave up 4 bases; unmatched junction bases: 5. In DNA, the CDR3 is TGCAGTGCTAGAAAGGGACTAGCGGGGCTATACAATGAGCAGTTCTTC. It codes for CSARKGLAGLYNEQFF.

This clonotype was recorded once. This rearrangement joins TRBV20-1 to TRBJ1-2; TRBD1 matches 7 bases. CDR3 size: 12 residues. V shed 3 bases, J shed 3 bases, and the junction held 1 base outside the gene matches. Per the germline V gene, CDR1 is DFQATT and CDR2 is SNEGSKA (reference sequence). The CDR3 is CSARDRHYGYTF. The CDR3 region has the DNA TGCAGTGCTAGGGACAGGCACTATGGCTACACCTTC.

J is TRBJ1-1 and V is TRBV20-1; D unresolved. The V and J ends lost 0 bases and 0 bases respectively, with 8 bases between them. Germline CDR1 is DFQATT and CDR2 is SNEGSKA (reference sequence). This CDR3 comprises 14 residues. This CDR3 is CSAREPQLNTEAFF. CDR3 nucleotide sequence: TGCAGTGCTAGAGAACCTCAGTTGAACACTGAAGCTTTCTTT.

The gene calls are TRBV20-1 and TRBJ1-5; D remains ambiguous. CDR3 length: 9 amino acids. CDR1 is DFQATT and CDR2 is SNEGSKA in the germline V gene (reference sequence). Trimming pared 6 bases from V and 6 bases from J, leaving 3 bases between. The CDR3 nucleotides read TGCAGTGCCGGTCAGCCCCAGCATTTT. This gives the protein CSAGQPQHF.

For the CDR3, the DNA is TGTGCCAGCAGCCGACCATCAGCAGCCCTGCAGTATTTT. This encodes CASSRPSAALQYF. This sequence joins TRBV14 and TRBJ2-3, with D unresolved. Trimming pared 4 bases from V and 11 bases from J, leaving 16 bases between. Germline CDR1 reads SGHDN; CDR2 reads FVKESK. This CDR3 has 13 residues.

The chain links TRBV28 to TRBJ1-4; TRBD1 is a possible D gene (5 bases). Germline loops: CDR1 MDHEN, CDR2 SYDVKM. The CDR3 length is 15 residues. Trimming removed 4 bases from V and 10 bases from J, with 19 bases in between. The chain's CDR3 is CASSSRDAGLGKLFF. As DNA, the CDR3 is TGTGCCAGCAGTTCCCGGGACGCCGGGCTAGGAAAACTGTTTTTT.

The CDR3 loop is CSAFGTGNTGELFF. CDR3 in DNA: TGCAGTGCCTTTGGGACAGGGAACACCGGGGAGCTGTTTTTT. The V and J genes are TRBV20-1 and TRBJ2-2; 8 nucleotides match TRBD1. V lost 6 bases, J lost 1 base, and 4 bases stayed unmatched. Germline V lookup: CDR1 DFQATT, CDR2 SNEGSKA (reference sequence). The CDR3 sequence is 14 residues long.

The rearrangement uses TRBV7-2 and TRBJ2-3; the D is unclear. This CDR3 region has 14 residues. V lost 5 bases and J 5 bases, leaving 14 bases between the germline ends. CDR1 is SGHTA and CDR2 is FQGNSA in the germline V gene. The CDR3 nucleotides are TGTGCCAGCAGCCGTGATCCTGGGTTAGATACGCAGTATTTT. Protein product: CASSRDPGLDTQYF.

The chain carries TRBV5-1 and TRBJ1-2, with D hard to call. The CDR3 is 14 amino acids. Germline V gives CDR1 SGHRS, CDR2 YFSETQ. V was cut by 6 bases and J by 3 bases, with 15 bases left in between. This CDR3 is CASNPDARDYGYTF. Here the CDR3 DNA reads TGCGCCAGCAACCCAGATGCCAGAGACTATGGCTACACCTTC.

The gene calls are TRBV29-1 and TRBJ2-1; 8 bases fit TRBD2. CDR1 and CDR2 (germline): SQVTM, ANQGSEA. This CDR3 comprises 14 residues. Trimming took 7 bases from V and 7 from J; bases not matched to a gene: 12. The CDR3 DNA reads TGCAGCGCTGTGGGACTAGTTTTGGGGAATGAGCAGTTCTTC. This gives the protein CSAVGLVLGNEQFF.

This chain joins TRBV15 and TRBJ2-7; no reliable D call. Germline CDR1 reads LNHNV; CDR2 reads YYDKDF (reference sequence). The CDR3 runs to 12 residues. V was trimmed by 0 bases and J by 4 bases, leaving 4 bases between them. The CDR3 region has the DNA TGTGCCACCAGCAGAGATGGGTACGAGCAGTACTTC. This codes for CATSRDGYEQYF.

This CDR3 reads CSAGIGNSAQDGYTF. The CDR3 nucleotides are TGCAGTGCTGGGATAGGAAACAGCGCTCAAGATGGCTACACCTTC. The chain links TRBV20-1 to TRBJ1-2, with D unresolved. In germline, CDR1 is DFQATT, CDR2 SNEGSKA (reference sequence). The CDR3 sequence is 15 residues long. V lost 5 bases, J lost 6 bases, and 22 bases lay in between.

V and J are TRBV28 and TRBJ2-2; TRBD1 matches 10 bases. Germline CDR1 is MDHEN and CDR2 is SYDVKM. The CDR3 spans 16 residues. J was trimmed by 3 bases and V by 6 bases; bases with no gene match: 7. CDR3 sequence reads: CASSPIGTGDTGELFF. CDR3 DNA sequence: TGTGCCAGCAGCCCTATCGGGACAGGGGACACCGGGGAGCTGTTTTTT.

This rearrangement joins TRBV3-1 to TRBJ1-1; weak D call: TRBD1 (5 bases). This CDR3 has 17 residues. Trimming stripped 2 bases from V and 5 bases from J, with 21 bases between. Germline lookup yields CDR1 LGHDT and CDR2 YNNKEL (reference sequence). CDR3 nucleotide sequence: TGTGCCAGCAGCCAACAAATCCGTACAGGAAAGGGGACTGAAGCTTTCTTT. It codes for CASSQQIRTGKGTEAFF.

This rearrangement joins TRBV30 to TRBJ1-6, with no clear D. This CDR3 is 12 amino acids long. Germline-derived CDR1 and CDR2 are GTSNPN and SVGIG (reference sequence). V was cut by 1 base and J by 10 bases, with 8 bases left in between. The CDR3 DNA follows: TGTGCCTGGAGTGCTACAGTCTCACCCCTCCACTTT. Translation gives CAWSATVSPLHF.

The chain joins TRBV18 to TRBJ2-1, with a possible D match to TRBD1 (6 bases). The CDR3 loop spans 16 amino acids. Trimming took 3 bases from V and 4 from J, leaving 16 bases between them. Per germline, CDR1 KGHSH and CDR2 LQKENI. The DNA for the CDR3 is TGTGCCAGCTCACCTTCTATCATGACAGGTTACAATGAGCAGTTCTTC. Translation: CASSPSIMTGYNEQFF.

The chain carries TRBV19 and TRBJ2-7; 9 bases match TRBD2. V was pared by 9 bases and J by 2 bases, with 5 bases of the junction left unmatched. The CDR3 is 13 amino acids. Germline loops: CDR1 LNHDA, CDR2 SQIVND (reference sequence). CDR3 sequence (DNA): TGTGCCAGCCCGGGACTAGCCCCCTACGAGCAGTACTTC. This gives the protein CASPGLAPYEQYF.

This chain joins TRBV12-3 or TRBV12-4 and TRBJ1-2, with D unclear. Trimming took 6 bases from V and 10 from J, leaving 15 bases between them. CDR3 length equals 12 residues. CDR3 region: CASSLTRGDYTF. CDR3 bases: TGTGCCAGCAGCCTAACGCGGGGAGACTACACCTTC.